The clone carrying this T cell receptor beta chain was observed many times. As yet, its antigen is unknown. Trimming stripped 4 bases from V and 2 bases from J, with 13 bases between. This CDR3 region has 14 residues. Germline V gene data show CDR1 as SGHRS and CDR2 as YFSETQ. The data derive from a study of T cells in Graves' hyperthyroidism and ophthalmopathy. Findings and limits, study-wide: Ophthalmopathy and stable hyperthyroidism were told apart by a 13 V-J model. Most thyroid clonotypes that were expanded above 0.001 also turned up in blood.

The TCR beta CDR3 regions underwent amplification using RNA transcripts as the source. HTBI primers were used for first-round RT-PCR of the TCR CDR3. A single record per CDR3 protein comes from TCRdb applying MiXCR to the multiplex PCR reads. The table has 250,000 to 350,000 distinct CDR3 sequences, 15% to 20% seen once. Ophthalmopathy patients showed a Clinical Activity Score of at least 3, NOSPECS grade of at least 4 and duration under 3 months. Based on clinical symptoms, serum thyroxine and TRAb, thyroid ultrasound and orbital computed tomography, diagnoses were reached. The sequencing input was blood. V is TRBV5-1 and J is TRBJ2-7; possible D gene TRBD1, 6 bases. This TCR derives from a woman aged 60-75 years with Graves' ophthalmopathy. DNA of the CDR3: TGCGCCAGCAGCGGGGGCCTTCTTGCCTACGAGCAGTACTTC. Residues: CASSGGLLAYEQYF. The full variable domain, its missing parts supplied by reference TRBV5-1 and TRBJ2-7, is KAGVTQTPRYLIKTRGQQVTLSCSPISGHRSVSWYQQTPGQGLQFLFEYFSETQRNKGNFPGRFSGRQFSNSRSEMNVSTLELGDSALYLCASSGGLLAYEQYFGPGTRLTVT.